This is a list of T cell receptor beta chains from one sample in a study of cytomegalovirus exposure and HLA in healthy donors. Assay used: immunoSEQ multiplex PCR; TCRdb lists only in-frame clones, some missing. Found here are about 220,000 clones, about 87% of them singletons; the top ten hold 2.6%. The sequenced sample was PBMCs. Receptor source: a man younger than 35 in good health and CMV-seronegative. CDR3s leave out the opening cysteine and the closing phenylalanine or tryptophan. The D gene is left open where the match is weak.

v_call: TRBV19
d_call: TRBD1
cdr3_aa: ASSPGQGGIHNEQF

v_call: TRBV6-1
d_call: TRBD1
cdr3_aa: ASSELGQGATQPQH

v_call: TRBV10-3
d_call: -
cdr3_aa: AISETGLANTGELF

v_call: TRBV27
d_call: -
cdr3_aa: ASSSTPRSPLH

v_call: TRBV4-1
d_call: -
cdr3_aa: ASSQVSGETPGANVLT

v_call: TRBV29-1
d_call: -
cdr3_aa: SDFSGVGYGYT

v_call: TRBV28
d_call: TRBD1
cdr3_aa: ASTLTGIYEQY

v_call: TRBV7-2
d_call: TRBD2
cdr3_aa: ASTPTSGNEQF

v_call: TRBV28
d_call: -
cdr3_aa: ASSTDSYQPQH

v_call: TRBV4-1
d_call: -
cdr3_aa: ASSQVEAVANEQF

v_call: TRBV18
d_call: TRBD2
cdr3_aa: ASSPMTSGGPTGELF

v_call: TRBV7-2
d_call: -
cdr3_aa: ASSFQGFGNTIY

v_call: TRBV30
d_call: -
cdr3_aa: AWSLSGWGPYEQY

v_call: TRBV20-1
d_call: -
cdr3_aa: RIRGCEAF

v_call: TRBV7-2
d_call: -
cdr3_aa: ASSRDSGYEQY

v_call: TRBV11-2
d_call: TRBD2
cdr3_aa: ASSPPRGGWDQETQY

v_call: TRBV29-1
d_call: -
cdr3_aa: SVEGRDAYNEQF

v_call: TRBV18
d_call: -
cdr3_aa: ASSTPEAPGELF

v_call: TRBV25-1
d_call: -
cdr3_aa: ASSESAQGFEQY

v_call: TRBV29-1
d_call: -
cdr3_aa: SVGGGASSYNEQF

v_call: TRBV6-5
d_call: TRBD1
cdr3_aa: ASRPTGGSGYT

v_call: TRBV29-1
d_call: TRBD1
cdr3_aa: AAGQGASGELF

v_call: TRBV10-3
d_call: TRBD2
cdr3_aa: AIGGLAGVGYEQY

v_call: TRBV5-1
d_call: TRBD1
cdr3_aa: ASSLGDSYLYGYT

v_call: TRBV9
d_call: -
cdr3_aa: ASSVETGNTGELF

v_call: TRBV7-2
d_call: -
cdr3_aa: ASSFNMQEGRYT

v_call: TRBV5-1
d_call: -
cdr3_aa: ASSLGTAYQETQY

v_call: TRBV5-6
d_call: TRBD2
cdr3_aa: ASSLPPSSGGTETQY

v_call: TRBV9
d_call: TRBD2
cdr3_aa: ASSVTGGSSPDTQY

v_call: TRBV6-5
d_call: -
cdr3_aa: ASSSEYSGSDTQY

v_call: TRBV5-1
d_call: -
cdr3_aa: ASSLGGTYNYGYT

v_call: TRBV25-1
d_call: TRBD1
cdr3_aa: ASSVSGTGAQETQY

v_call: TRBV27
d_call: TRBD1
cdr3_aa: ASRIGTGIAPQH

v_call: TRBV7-9
d_call: -
cdr3_aa: ASSLPPGYLQETQY

v_call: TRBV4-1
d_call: TRBD1
cdr3_aa: ASSQRQGNTEAF

v_call: TRBV7-6
d_call: TRBD1
cdr3_aa: ASGWTGSPYEQY

v_call: TRBV6-5
d_call: -
cdr3_aa: ASSNRPGRNSPLH

v_call: TRBV5-6
d_call: -
cdr3_aa: ASSSGDNTGELF

v_call: TRBV7-9
d_call: -
cdr3_aa: ASSTTLLVDPTIGEQF

v_call: TRBV10-3
d_call: TRBD1
cdr3_aa: AIRGQGENGYT

v_call: TRBV7-2
d_call: TRBD1
cdr3_aa: ASRDRVYEQY

v_call: TRBV9
d_call: TRBD2
cdr3_aa: ASSRTSGGTYEQF

v_call: TRBV5-4
d_call: -
cdr3_aa: ASSVPGVEQY

v_call: TRBV7-2
d_call: -
cdr3_aa: ASRPREMSYNEQF

v_call: TRBV11-2
d_call: TRBD1
cdr3_aa: ASSWVDRKENTEAF

v_call: TRBV29-1
d_call: -
cdr3_aa: SVEVLGRGNGGYT

v_call: TRBV2
d_call: TRBD1
cdr3_aa: ASSKQGARNQPQH